One sample yielded the 16 T cell receptor beta chains listed below, sequenced in a study of cytomegalovirus exposure and HLA in healthy donors. PCR amplification relied on 60 Vbeta primers (plus 13 Jbeta primers). The method was immunoSEQ multiplex PCR; TCRdb's version includes in-frame clones alone and lacks a portion of them. The sample includes under 100,000 clones, roughly three quarters seen only once; the top ten take about 3%. Sequenced: PBMCs. All receptors come from a middle-aged man in good health and CMV-seronegative.

The gene calls are TRBV7-2 and TRBJ2-3; 9 bases agree with TRBD2. With V trimmed by 1 base and J by 4 bases, 0 bases remained unmatched. Germline V gene lookup returns CDR1 SGHTA and CDR2 FQGNSA. This CDR3 region has 14 residues. The CDR3 bases are TGTGCCAGCAGCTTAGGGACTAGCGCAGATACGCAGTATTTT. This sequence encodes CASSLGTSADTQYF.

The V and J genes are TRBV28 and TRBJ2-7; 9 bases line up with TRBD2. The CDR3 extends over 16 amino acids. Germline lookup yields CDR1 MDHEN and CDR2 SYDVKM. V shed 7 bases and J 5 bases; nucleotides not matched to a gene: 15. CDR3 in DNA: TGTGCCAGCAAGGGAGGCGGGGGGGCCATTTTGAACGAGCAGTACTTC. It codes for CASKGGGGAILNEQYF.

This rearrangement joins TRBV11-2 to TRBJ1-2, with TRBD1 as a possible D gene (6 bases). CDR1 and CDR2 (germline): SGHAT, FQNNGV. The V end was cut by 5 bases, the J end by 4 bases, with 17 bases between. CDR3 length equals 15 residues. CDR3 sequence (DNA): TGTGCCAGCAGCCTAGGTCGGGACACCCGCTATGGCTACACCTTC. It codes for CASSLGRDTRYGYTF.

The chain carries TRBV4-3 and TRBJ1-1; D is perhaps TRBD1 (5 bases). CDR3 length: 16 amino acids. The V end lost 0 bases, the J end lost 0 bases, and 11 bases lay between the germline ends. In germline, CDR1 is LGHNA, CDR2 YSLEER. The CDR3 DNA reads as TGCGCCAGCAGCCAAGAGGCAGGGTATGTGAACACTGAAGCTTTCTTT. Translated: CASSQEAGYVNTEAFF.

The chain uses TRBV5-5 and TRBJ1-6; no firm D call. V was trimmed by 0 bases and J by 5 bases, leaving 9 bases between them. Germline values: CDR1 SGHKS, CDR2 YYEKEE (reference sequence). The CDR3 consists of 15 residues. The CDR3 sequence is CASSLGLRNNSPLHF. In DNA form, the CDR3 reads TGTGCCAGCAGCTTGGGCCTGAGGAATAATTCACCCCTCCACTTT.

This rearrangement joins TRBV18 to TRBJ1-4; D gene ambiguous. The CDR3 has 13 residues. Germline-derived CDR1 and CDR2 are KGHSH and LQKENI. Trimming left V 3 bases short and J 8 bases short, with 10 bases between. CDR3 protein: CASSPGAVEKLFF. CDR3 DNA sequence: TGTGCCAGCTCACCCGGTGCCGTGGAAAAACTGTTTTTT. Combining the CDR3 with reference TRBV18 and TRBJ1-4 gives the whole variable domain NAGVMQNPRHLVRRRGQEARLRCSPMKGHSHVYWYRQLPEEGLKFMVYLQKENIIDESGMPKERFSAEFPKEGPSILRIQQVVRGDSAAYFCASSPGAVEKLFFGSGTQLSVL.

This clone has just one count. The chain couples TRBV11-1 to TRBJ2-4; TRBD1 matches at 9 bases. The germline CDR1 and CDR2 sequences are SGHAT and FQDESV (reference sequence). J was trimmed by 9 bases and V by 5 bases; bases with no gene match: 8. This CDR3 contains 14 residues. The CDR3 region is CASSTGQGVGIQYF. In nucleotides, the CDR3 is TGTGCCAGCAGCACGGGACAGGGAGTCGGCATTCAGTACTTC.

The chain is built from TRBV6-1 and TRBJ1-1; 8 nucleotides agree with TRBD1. V was clipped by 6 bases and J by 5 bases; unmatched bases: 8. CDR3 size: 14 residues. CDR1 and CDR2 from the germline V gene are MNHNS and SASEGT. The CDR3 coding sequence is TGTGCCAGCAGCCCCGGACAGGGTTGGACTGAAGCTTTCTTT. This encodes CASSPGQGWTEAFF.

The rearrangement links TRBV7-6 to TRBJ2-1; 7 nucleotides match TRBD1. This CDR3 contains 15 residues. Germline CDR1 and CDR2: SGHVS and FNYEAQ. The junction had 14 bases not matched to a gene; V was cut back by 5 bases and J by 10 bases. The DNA of the CDR3 is TGTGCCAGCAGCACACCGGGACAGAATTCACAGGAGCAGTTCTTC. This sequence encodes CASSTPGQNSQEQFF.

The rearrangement links TRBV5-1 to TRBJ1-6; 7 nucleotides agree with TRBD1. Germline CDR1 and CDR2: SGHRS and YFSETQ. Unmatched junction bases numbered 5, after V lost 5 bases and J lost 0 bases. The CDR3 spans 16 residues. This CDR3 reads CASRGTASSYNSPLHF. The CDR3 DNA reads as TGCGCCAGCAGGGGGACAGCTAGCTCCTATAATTCACCCCTCCACTTT.

The V and J genes are TRBV10-2 and TRBJ2-2; TRBD2 matches at 10 bases. The CDR3 sequence is 16 residues long. Germline CDR1 and CDR2: WSHSY and SAAADI. The junction had 2 bases not matched to a gene; V was cut back by 0 bases and J by 4 bases. The CDR3 DNA sequence: TGCGCCAGCAGTGAGTCGAGCGGGGGGGCCACCGGGGAGCTGTTTTTT. This translates into CASSESSGGATGELFF.

The V call is TRBV11-2, the J call TRBJ1-2; D gene ambiguous. Trimming cost V 5 bases and J 8 bases, with 12 bases left between them. The CDR3 totals 12 residues. CDR1 is SGHAT, CDR2 FQNNGV, per germline. The CDR3 loop reads CASSPRDTGYTF. CDR3 sequence (DNA): TGTGCCAGCAGCCCCCGCGACACGGGCTACACCTTC.

This chain connects TRBV7-8 to TRBJ2-3; 7 bases match TRBD2. Looked up from germline, CDR1 is SGHVS and CDR2 is FQNEAQ. Unmatched junction bases numbered 6, after V lost 1 base and J lost 2 bases. This CDR3 comprises 16 residues. The DNA of the CDR3 is TGTGCCAGCAGCTTAGATGGGGGGGGGTTCACAGATACGCAGTATTTT. It specifies CASSLDGGGFTDTQYF.

The chain carries TRBV19 and TRBJ2-3, with TRBD1 identical over 9 bases. The V and J ends lost 7 bases and 7 bases, in that order; junction bases with no gene match: 12. The CDR3 length is 15 residues. Per germline, CDR1 LNHDA and CDR2 SQIVND (reference sequence). For the CDR3, the DNA is TGTGCCAGTACCCCCCGGGACAGGGAATTAAATACGCAGTATTTT. It translates to CASTPRDRELNTQYF.

The V call is TRBV7-8, the J call TRBJ2-5; TRBD2 matches 10 bases. CDR1 and CDR2 (germline): SGHVS, FQNEAQ. The V segment lost 6 bases and the J segment 1 base; nucleotides outside the gene matches: 5. The CDR3 consists of 15 residues. Here the CDR3 reads CASSQAGGPQETQYF. The CDR3 DNA sequence: TGTGCCAGCAGTCAAGCGGGGGGGCCCCAAGAGACCCAGTACTTC.

This chain connects TRBV19 to TRBJ2-5; 9 nucleotides line up with TRBD1. The DNA end is more similar to TRBJ2-7, so the J call may be wrong. From germline, CDR1 is LNHDA and CDR2 SQIVND (reference sequence). This CDR3 region has 15 residues. Here the CDR3 DNA reads TGTGCCAGTAGTAGCCTTACGGGACAGGGTTCCGAGCAGTACTTC. Translating gives CASSSLTGQGSEQYF.